The 13 T cell receptor beta chains reported below all come from one sample, sequenced in a study of chemoradiotherapy in HPV16-positive cancers. Measured with immunoSEQ multiplex PCR; TCRdb has only the in-frame clones, and not every one. The top ten hold 1.5% to 2% of the sample, which has about 5,400 clones, roughly 90% seen once. The sample here was blood, taken from a patient who underwent chemoradiotherapy. The source is a human donor with HPV-associated anogenital cancer.

This chain joins TRBV6-6 and TRBJ2-2; 9 positions agree with TRBD1. Germline values: CDR1 MNHNY, CDR2 SVGAGI (reference sequence). This CDR3 has 15 residues. Germline trimming cut 6 bases from V and 8 bases from J; bases unmatched to any gene: 10. The CDR3 DNA follows: TGTGCCAGCAGGGAGACAGGGGGTCAAGAGGGGGAGCTGTTTTTT. Translation: CASRETGGQEGELFF.

The chain links TRBV14 to TRBJ2-1, with D possibly being TRBD2 (6 bases). The CDR3 length is 15 residues. Germline-derived CDR1 and CDR2 are SGHDN and FVKESK. Between the trimmed V and J ends, which lost 1 base and 7 bases, there was a span of 14 bases. CDR3 nucleotide sequence: TGTGCCAGCAGCCAAGGGAGGGCCGTATGGAATGAGCAGTTCTTC. Its protein is CASSQGRAVWNEQFF. Together with reference TRBV14 and TRBJ2-1, the CDR3 gives the full variable domain: EAGVTQFPSHSVIEKGQTVTLRCDPISGHDNLYWYRRVMGKEIKFLLHFVKESKQDESGMPNNRFLAERTGGTYSTLKVQPAELEDSGVYFCASSQGRAVWNEQFFGPGTRLTVL.

The chain joins TRBV6-5 to TRBJ1-2, with 8 nucleotides matching TRBD1. The V and J ends lost 10 bases and 4 bases, in that order; junction bases with no gene match: 5. Germline CDR1 MNHEY, CDR2 SVGAGI. The CDR3 has 12 residues. The CDR3 region is CATHRGSYGYTF. CDR3 bases: TGTGCCACGCACAGGGGGTCCTATGGCTACACCTTC.

The genes are TRBV19 and TRBJ2-3; TRBD1 is a possible D gene (5 bases). CDR1 LNHDA and CDR2 SQIVND come from the germline V gene (reference sequence). The V end lost 7 bases, the J end lost 4 bases, and 12 bases lay between the germline ends. This CDR3 region has 13 residues. The CDR3 region is CASTPRVADTQYF. In DNA form, the CDR3 reads TGTGCCAGTACCCCCAGGGTCGCAGATACGCAGTATTTT.

The chain has TRBV10-3 and TRBJ2-3; 8 bases agree with TRBD2. V trimming: 3 bases; J trimming: 5 bases; junction bases outside the gene matches: 10. The CDR3 consists of 16 residues. CDR1 ENHRY and CDR2 SYGVKD come from the germline V gene. The CDR3 DNA follows: TGTGCCATCAGTGACCCACCCAGCGGGGGTGGAGATACGCAGTATTTT. Translated, it gives CAISDPPSGGGDTQYF.

The rearrangement links TRBV4-1 to TRBJ2-5, with 8 positions matching TRBD1. V lost 0 bases to trimming and J lost 7 bases; unmatched junction nucleotides: 10. Germline CDR1 reads MGHRA; CDR2 reads YSYEKL. This CDR3 spans 16 amino acids. The CDR3 sequence is CASSQEDGTGTGTQYF. The CDR3 DNA reads as TGCGCCAGCAGCCAAGAAGACGGGACGGGGACAGGGACCCAGTACTTC.

The chain links TRBV5-1 to TRBJ1-1; the D gene is possibly TRBD1 (6 bases). The germline V gene encodes CDR1 SGHRS and CDR2 YFSETQ. V gave up 1 base and J gave up 5 bases, with 12 bases separating them. CDR3 size: 14 residues. The CDR3 DNA sequence: TGCGCCAGCAGCTTGCCGGGGGCAGGGACTGAAGCTTTCTTT. It encodes CASSLPGAGTEAFF.

The V gene is TRBV6-5, the J gene TRBJ2-3; D perhaps matches TRBD1 (6 bases). The CDR3 is 12 residues long. With 6 bases removed from V and 11 bases from J, the gap between germline ends came to 15 bases. Per the germline V gene, CDR1 is MNHEY and CDR2 is SVGAGI. CDR3 amino acids: CASRASGGQQYF. CDR3 sequence (DNA): TGTGCCAGCAGGGCGAGTGGGGGACAGCAGTATTTT.

This clone appeared once. This chain joins TRBV7-2 and TRBJ1-2, with no clear D. Germline V CDR1 and CDR2: SGHTA, FQGNSA. The germline V and J ends were trimmed by 4 bases and 5 bases, with 14 bases remaining between them. CDR3 length: 14 amino acids. DNA for the CDR3: TGTGCCAGCAGCTCGGACCGAGGCCCTTATGGCTACACCTTC. It specifies CASSSDRGPYGYTF.

This clone was observed a few times. V gene TRBV30 combines with J gene TRBJ1-6, with D perhaps TRBD1 (6 bases). CDR3 length: 12 residues. V lost 5 bases, J lost 14 bases, and 16 bases lay in between. Germline lookup yields CDR1 GTSNPN and CDR2 SVGIG (reference sequence). CDR3 in amino acids: CAWGAGARTLHF. DNA for the CDR3: TGTGCCTGGGGGGCGGGGGCGCGAACCCTCCACTTT. Full variable domain (remainder filled in from reference TRBV30 and TRBJ1-6): SQTIHQWPATLVQPVGSPLSLECTVEGTSNPNLYWYRQAAGRGLQLLFYSVGIGQISSEVPQNLSASRPQDRQFILSSKKLLLSDSGFYLCAWGAGARTLHFGNGTRLTVT.

The J gene is TRBJ2-7, the V gene TRBV11-2; D is unclear. CDR1 SGHAT and CDR2 FQNNGV come from the germline V gene. CDR3 length equals 12 residues. The V gene lost 5 bases and the J gene lost 0 bases, with 5 bases spanning the gap. The CDR3 sequence: CASSPDSYEQYF. As DNA, the CDR3 is TGTGCCAGCAGCCCCGACTCCTACGAGCAGTACTTC.

This clone was counted once. CDR3: CAWSVLAGPRAYEQFF. The CDR3 DNA sequence: TGTGCCTGGAGTGTACTAGCGGGACCCCGGGCTTATGAGCAGTTCTTC. The chain is built from TRBV30 and TRBJ2-1, with 10 positions matching TRBD2. Germline V gene lookup returns CDR1 GTSNPN and CDR2 SVGIG (reference sequence). The CDR3 loop spans 16 amino acids. Trimming removed 0 bases from V and 8 bases from J; junction bases left unmatched: 10.

CDR3 loop: CASSLVPPPGSNEQFF. Here the CDR3 DNA reads TGCGCCAGCAGCTTGGTCCCCCCGCCGGGATCCAATGAGCAGTTCTTC. This sequence joins TRBV5-1 and TRBJ2-1, with a possible D match to TRBD2 (5 bases). Trimming cost V 0 bases and J 6 bases, with 16 bases left between them. The CDR3 sequence is 16 residues long. CDR1 is SGHRS, CDR2 YFSETQ, per germline. Based on the CDR3 plus reference TRBV5-1 and TRBJ2-1, the full variable domain is KAGVTQTPRYLIKTRGQQVTLSCSPISGHRSVSWYQQTPGQGLQFLFEYFSETQRNKGNFPGRFSGRQFSNSRSEMNVSTLELGDSALYLCASSLVPPPGSNEQFFGPGTRLTVL.